This T cell receptor beta chain comes out of a study of T cells in Graves' hyperthyroidism and ophthalmopathy (dated by TCRdb to the late 2010s). Study-wide context: Peripheral blood was sampled at the time of initial diagnosis, prior to any treatment. For training and testing, the 100 patients in the discovery cohort were randomly divided in a 7:3 ratio. An independent validation cohort of 18 to 20 hyperthyroidism patients and 17 patients who later progressed to ophthalmopathy tested prospective prediction of ophthalmopathy. In more than 5 Graves' hyperthyroidism patients, the study also compared T-cell repertoires from thyroid tissue with T-cell repertoires from blood. To identify distinguishing TCR V-J signatures, a discovery cohort of about 100 patients was used, comprising 40 to 45 with Graves' ophthalmopathy and around 60 with stable Graves' hyperthyroidism. Following sampling, methimazole starting at 30 mg daily was given to hyperthyroidism patients, and high-dose intravenous methylprednisolone was given to ophthalmopathy patients. The paper describes TCR Vbeta CDR3 sequencing of roughly 130 peripheral blood samples, made up of about 41 ophthalmopathy patients, around 73 hyperthyroidism patients and 17 progressor patients. Results the study describes overall, beyond this receptor: In validation, the model predicted progression to ophthalmopathy with around 71% sensitivity and approximately 72% specificity, a median of around six months before onset. Most expanded thyroid clonotypes (frequency above 0.001) were also detected in blood, suggesting blood repertoires may reflect thyroid immune responses. A 13 V-J signature model separated ophthalmopathy from stable hyperthyroidism, with 87.88% sensitivity and 81% to 83% specificity in cross-validation and 80%/75% in testing. Sample size was not statistically predetermined, and investigators were not blinded to group allocation.

V sheds 0 bases and J sheds 2 bases, leaving 11 bases between their ends. The CDR3 holds 16 amino acids from the cysteine to the phenylalanine. Left in the record is the CDR3 DNA by itself, 48 bases read in frame from the first base. In the germline V gene (reference sequence), CDR1 corresponds to LNHNV and CDR2 to YYDKDF. In the ophthalmopathy patients, disease was moderately to severely active, with a Clinical Activity Score of 3 or more, a NOSPECS grade of 4 or more, and a duration of less than 3 months. Exclusion was applied to patients with uncontrolled infections, other autoimmune diseases, pregnancy or lactation. Clinical symptoms, serum thyroxine and TRAb, thyroid ultrasound, and orbital computed tomography formed the basis for the diagnoses. Ficoll-Paque density gradient centrifugation was used to isolate PBMCs from 10 ml of fresh peripheral blood. Total RNA was extracted with Trizol reagent, and quality was checked on an Agilent 2100 Bioanalyzer.

Amplification of TCR beta CDR3 regions was carried out from RNA transcripts. The TCR CDR3 was subjected to a first round of RT-PCR using the HTBI primer set and the Qiagen OneStep RT-PCR kit. Libraries were constructed in a second round of multiplex PCR, after which size selection and purification were carried out. Libraries were sequenced paired-end with 100 bp reads on an Illumina HiSeq2000. On the study's bioinformatics: SOAPnuke was used to process the raw data, throwing out any read that contained adapters or uncalled bases, had a mean Phred below 15, or lacked an exact constant-primer or identifier match. COPE v1.2.5 was used to merge high-quality paired reads, and clonotypes were defined as unique nucleotide sequences. Clonotypes were aligned to IMGT TRBV, TRBD and TRBJ reference segments using MiTCR v1.1. The analysis included only V-J combinations with a frequency above 0.0001, which together covered 99% to 99.2% of the repertoires. A TCS score was defined as the ratio between F50 (clonal expansion) and ExV (chaos), using BLOSUM62-based TCRdist between CDR3 peptides within each V-J. Welch's t-statistics and random forest reduced roughly 530 V-J features to about 12, which were used in a naive Bayes classifier (R e1071). TCRdb itself trimmed the public reads at Q25 with fastp, ran MiXCR and retained productive beta chains. Rows with a matching CDR3 protein are joined into one entry that keeps the most common DNA and genes. For this entry, the V and J calls and clone size follow TCRdb and not the study's own pipeline. The sample table records about 270,000 distinct CDR3 sequences; approximately 20% of these occur just once. Of the sample, roughly 60% is held by the ten largest clones.

This clonotype was seen a handful of times. Its target antigen remains unknown. Nothing much larger sits one base from this clone, and base qualities are not available. The sample consisted of blood. This sequence originates from a man between 25 and 39 years old with Graves' ophthalmopathy. The chain couples TRBV15 to TRBJ1-5, and the D gene may be TRBD1, 5 bases matching. The CDR3 region: CATSRDLQGGNQPQHF. The bases are TGTGCCACCAGCAGAGATTTGCAGGGAGGCAATCAGCCCCAGCATTTT.